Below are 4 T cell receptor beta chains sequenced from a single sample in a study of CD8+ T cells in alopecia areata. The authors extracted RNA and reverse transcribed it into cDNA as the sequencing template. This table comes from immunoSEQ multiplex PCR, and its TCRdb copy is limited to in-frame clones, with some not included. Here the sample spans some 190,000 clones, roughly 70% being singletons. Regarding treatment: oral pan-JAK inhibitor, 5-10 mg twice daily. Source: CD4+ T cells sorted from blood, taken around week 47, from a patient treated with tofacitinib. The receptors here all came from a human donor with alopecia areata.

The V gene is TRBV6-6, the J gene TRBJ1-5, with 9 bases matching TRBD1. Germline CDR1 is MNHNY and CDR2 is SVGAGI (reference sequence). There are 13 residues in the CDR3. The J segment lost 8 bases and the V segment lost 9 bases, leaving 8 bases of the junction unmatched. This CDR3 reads CASRNRGQEPQHF. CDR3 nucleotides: TGTGCCAGTAGAAACAGGGGGCAGGAGCCCCAGCATTTT.

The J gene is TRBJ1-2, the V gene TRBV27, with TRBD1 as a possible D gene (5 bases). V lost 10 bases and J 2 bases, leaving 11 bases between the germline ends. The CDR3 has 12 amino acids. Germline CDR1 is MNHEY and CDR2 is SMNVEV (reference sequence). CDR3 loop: CATKTENYGYTF. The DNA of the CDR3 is TGTGCCACCAAGACAGAAAACTATGGCTACACCTTC.

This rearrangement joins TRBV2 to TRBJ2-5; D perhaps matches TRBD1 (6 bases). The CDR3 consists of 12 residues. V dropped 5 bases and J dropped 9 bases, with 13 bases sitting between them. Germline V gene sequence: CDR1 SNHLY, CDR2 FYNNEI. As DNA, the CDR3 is TGTGCCAGCAGTTCCCAGGGGAAGGCCCAGTACTTC. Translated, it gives CASSSQGKAQYF.

The DNA of the CDR3 is TGTGCCAGCAGCCCCGCTGGGAGTGAGCAGTTCTTC. Amino acid sequence: CASSPAGSEQFF. This sequence joins TRBV5-6 and TRBJ2-1; D might be TRBD2 (5 bases). The germline gives CDR1 SGHDT, CDR2 YYEEEE. The CDR3 covers 12 residues. V was trimmed by 4 bases and J by 9 bases, leaving 11 bases between them.